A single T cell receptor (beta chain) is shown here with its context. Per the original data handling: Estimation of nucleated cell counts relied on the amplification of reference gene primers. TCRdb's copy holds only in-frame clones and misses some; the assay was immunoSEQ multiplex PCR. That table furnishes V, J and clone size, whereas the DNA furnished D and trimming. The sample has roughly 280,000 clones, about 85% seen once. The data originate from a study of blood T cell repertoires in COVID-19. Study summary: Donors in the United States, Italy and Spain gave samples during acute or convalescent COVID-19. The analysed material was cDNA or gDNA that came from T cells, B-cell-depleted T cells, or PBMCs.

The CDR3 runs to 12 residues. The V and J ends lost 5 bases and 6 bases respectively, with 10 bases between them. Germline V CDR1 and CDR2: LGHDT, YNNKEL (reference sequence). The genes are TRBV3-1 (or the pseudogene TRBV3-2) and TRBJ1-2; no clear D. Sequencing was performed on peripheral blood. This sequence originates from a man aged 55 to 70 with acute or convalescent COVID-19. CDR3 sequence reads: CASSFRGDGYTF. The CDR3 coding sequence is TGTGCCAGCAGCTTCCGGGGTGATGGCTACACCTTC.